The clone carrying this TCR beta chain was detected only a few times. The CDR3 covers 15 residues. Trimming left V 0 bases short and J 6 bases short, with 16 bases between. Per germline, CDR1 SGHRS and CDR2 YFSETQ. This sample stems from a study of identical twins. From the 5' RACE reads, TCRdb called clonotypes with MiXCR, one entry per CDR3 protein. Here the sample spans some 710,000 distinct CDR3 sequences, 5.5% to 6.5% being singletons. The specimen was naive T cells sorted from blood. The sequence derives from a man in his late teens or twenties in good health. This chain joins TRBV5-1 and TRBJ2-7, with D maybe TRBD2 (5 bases). Here the CDR3 reads CASSLEVGNSAEQYF. In DNA form, the CDR3 reads TGCGCCAGCAGCTTGGAGGTCGGGAATTCGGCCGAGCAGTACTTC. The whole variable domain, remainder taken from reference TRBV5-1 and TRBJ2-7, is KAGVTQTPRYLIKTRGQQVTLSCSPISGHRSVSWYQQTPGQGLQFLFEYFSETQRNKGNFPGRFSGRQFSNSRSEMNVSTLELGDSALYLCASSLEVGNSAEQYFGPGTRLTVT.